The 8 T cell receptor beta chains reported below all come from one sample, sequenced in a study of breast tumors, draining lymph nodes, adjacent tissues. One entry per CDR3 protein results from TCRdb running MiXCR on the multiplex PCR reads. The sample consists of around 230,000 distinct CDR3 sequences, approximately 36% of them appearing once. The lymph nodes were axillary draining lymph nodes from breast cancer patients. Material: axillary lymph node tissue. The receptors were gathered from a female donor with breast cancer. Some clones in this sample may be carry-over from other donors' samples.

The chain joins TRBV30 to TRBJ2-7; weak D call: TRBD2 (5 bases). In germline, CDR1 is GTSNPN, CDR2 SVGIG (reference sequence). The CDR3 covers 16 residues. The ends were cut back, 3 bases at V and 2 bases at J, with 20 bases in the middle. The CDR3 reads CAWSVTDRRGTYEQYF. CDR3 DNA sequence: TGTGCCTGGAGCGTAACGGACCGACGGGGAACCTACGAGCAGTACTTC.

V gene TRBV12-3 or TRBV12-4 combines with J gene TRBJ1-6; TRBD1 matches 11 bases. The CDR3 covers 17 residues. The J segment lost 6 bases and the V segment lost 6 bases, leaving 10 bases of the junction unmatched. The CDR3 DNA reads as TGTGCCAGCAGACTCGGACAGGGGGCAATGGGTAATTCACCCCTCCACTTT. Protein: CASRLGQGAMGNSPLHF.

This clonotype was seen at least ten times. The V gene is TRBV5-1, the J gene TRBJ2-1; TRBD1 agrees at 9 bases. The CDR3 sequence is 14 residues long. V trimming: 2 bases; J trimming: 5 bases; junction bases outside the gene matches: 2. Germline V gene lookup returns CDR1 SGHRS and CDR2 YFSETQ. This CDR3 reads CASSLGTGNNEQFF. CDR3 bases: TGCGCCAGCAGCTTAGGGACAGGGAACAATGAGCAGTTCTTC.

This clonotype was picked up many times. This chain uses TRBV2 with TRBJ1-1, with D possibly being TRBD1 (5 bases). Germline CDR1 and CDR2: SNHLY and FYNNEI. The V end lost 6 bases, the J end lost 1 base, and 9 bases lay between the germline ends. This CDR3 region has 13 residues. The CDR3 reads CASSTTENTEAFF. The DNA for the CDR3 is TGTGCCAGCAGCACGACAGAGAACACTGAAGCTTTCTTT.

The J gene is TRBJ2-2, the V gene TRBV3-1; D call uncertain. V was cut by 6 bases and J by 1 base, with 9 bases left in between. CDR1 and CDR2 from the germline V gene are LGHDT and YNNKEL (reference sequence). This CDR3 comprises 14 residues. CDR3 in amino acids: CASSPKGNTGELFF. The CDR3 DNA follows: TGTGCCAGCAGTCCAAAAGGGAACACCGGGGAGCTGTTTTTT.

The rearrangement joins TRBV11-2 to TRBJ2-5; a weak D match, TRBD1 (6 bases). The CDR3 contains 13 residues. Germline V lookup: CDR1 SGHAT, CDR2 FQNNGV. V lost 4 bases and J 13 bases, leaving 19 bases between the germline ends. CDR3 in DNA: TGTGCCAGCAGCTCAGGGGATAATGAAAAACTGTACTTC. This translates into CASSSGDNEKLYF.

The gene calls are TRBV18 and TRBJ2-3; no definite D call. V was shortened by 2 bases and J by 4 bases, with 7 bases between the two germline ends. CDR3 length equals 13 residues. In germline, CDR1 is KGHSH, CDR2 LQKENI. As DNA, the CDR3 is TGTGCCAGCTCACCAGATATATCAGATACGCAGTATTTT. Translation gives CASSPDISDTQYF.

DNA of the CDR3: TGTGCCAGCAGCTTAGAGGACACACTCTACAATGAGCAGTTCTTC. It encodes CASSLEDTLYNEQFF. The gene calls are TRBV7-9 and TRBJ2-1, with a tentative D call TRBD1 (5 bases). The CDR3 covers 15 residues. Germline V gives CDR1 SEHNR, CDR2 FQNEAQ (reference sequence). Trimming took 1 base from V and 3 from J, leaving 10 bases between them.